This TCR beta chain was recovered during a study of blood T cell repertoires in COVID-19. On the study more broadly: Both acute and convalescent COVID-19 samples were obtained from the United States, Italy and Spain. PBMCs, B-cell-depleted T cells, or T cells provided the cDNA or gDNA that made up the material.

Assay: immunoSEQ multiplex PCR; the TCRdb copy retains only in-frame clones and omits some. The sample carries 200,000 to 250,000 clones, roughly 80% recorded once. The CDR3 covers 17 residues. V gave up 4 bases and J gave up 8 bases, with 24 bases separating them. Germline V gene sequence: CDR1 MNHEY, CDR2 SMNVEV (reference sequence). The receptor's source is a woman aged 65 to 85 with acute or convalescent COVID-19. This rearrangement joins TRBV27 to TRBJ2-1, with TRBD2 as a possible D gene (5 bases). Sequencing used peripheral blood. CDR3 DNA sequence: TGTGCCAGCAGTTCGATCCCCCCCCTACTAGACGAGGATGAGCAGTTCTTC. The encoded protein is CASSSIPPLLDEDEQFF.